This T cell receptor (beta chain) was identified during a study of T cells expressing NK-cell markers. In the study overall: Most of the eight sequenced donors were HCMV-seropositive; one was seronegative. General study points: The study found these clonotypes also leading the CD3+CD56-NKG2C+ fraction in a handful of donors. Dominant NKG2C+ clonotype frequencies of roughly 1.0-7.5% of CD8+ T cells were measured in over five donors.

This CDR3 spans 16 amino acids. Template switching by 5'RACE with UMIs generated the TCR beta cDNA. TCRdb processed the 5' RACE reads again and assigns one entry to each CDR3 protein, with no DNA. The specimen's table records 550,000 or so distinct CDR3 sequences. Of note for this clonotype: Antigen specificity is unknown.

Sequences were obtained from blood T cells: a sorted CD56 or NKG2C T cell subset, CD4+ or CD8+ T cells, or bulk PBMC T cells (not recorded which). The source of this sequence is a man aged 18 to 35 in good health. The chain uses TRBV12-3 or TRBV12-4 and TRBJ2-2; TCRdb returns TRBD1, unconfirmable since there is no DNA. This CDR3 is CASSLGTVGSTGELFF.